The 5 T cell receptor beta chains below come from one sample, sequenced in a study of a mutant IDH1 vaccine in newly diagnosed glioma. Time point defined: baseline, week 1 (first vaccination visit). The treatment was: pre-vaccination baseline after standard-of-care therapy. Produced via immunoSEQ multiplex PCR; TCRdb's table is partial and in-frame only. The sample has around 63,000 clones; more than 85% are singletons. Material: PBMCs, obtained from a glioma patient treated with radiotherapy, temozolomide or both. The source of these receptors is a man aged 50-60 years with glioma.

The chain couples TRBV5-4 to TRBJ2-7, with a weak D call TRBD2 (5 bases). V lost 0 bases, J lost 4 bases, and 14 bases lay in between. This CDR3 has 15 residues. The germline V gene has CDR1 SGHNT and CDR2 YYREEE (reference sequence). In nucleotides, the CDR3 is TGTGCCAGCAGCTTGGGGGCCGGGGTAGCATACGAGCAGTACTTC. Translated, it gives CASSLGAGVAYEQYF.

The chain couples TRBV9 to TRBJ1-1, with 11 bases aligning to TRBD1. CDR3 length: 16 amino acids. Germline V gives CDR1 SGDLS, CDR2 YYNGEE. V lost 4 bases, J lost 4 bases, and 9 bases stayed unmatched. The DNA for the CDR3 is TGTGCCAGCAGCTTCGGACAGGGGGCGCGTGGCACTGAAGCTTTCTTT. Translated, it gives CASSFGQGARGTEAFF.

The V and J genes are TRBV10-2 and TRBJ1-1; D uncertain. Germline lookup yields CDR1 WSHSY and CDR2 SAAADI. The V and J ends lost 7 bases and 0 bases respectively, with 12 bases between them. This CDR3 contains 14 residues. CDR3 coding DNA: TGCGCCAGCAAAGTCCTCAGTATGAACACTGAAGCTTTCTTT. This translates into CASKVLSMNTEAFF.

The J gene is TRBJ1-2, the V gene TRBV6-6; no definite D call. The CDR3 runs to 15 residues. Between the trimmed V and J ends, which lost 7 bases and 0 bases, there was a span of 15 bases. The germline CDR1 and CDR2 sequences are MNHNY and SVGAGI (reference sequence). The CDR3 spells CASIRSAGANYGYTF. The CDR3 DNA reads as TGTGCCAGCATTCGATCGGCGGGCGCTAACTATGGCTACACCTTC.

The CDR3 DNA sequence: TGTGCCAGCAGCTTGGGCCAGGCGGACTATGGCTACACCTTC. Protein: CASSLGQADYGYTF. This rearrangement joins TRBV5-4 to TRBJ1-2; D gene uncertain. Germline CDR1 reads SGHNT; CDR2 reads YYREEE (reference sequence). CDR3 length: 14 residues. The V gene lost 0 bases and the J gene lost 3 bases, with 9 bases spanning the gap.